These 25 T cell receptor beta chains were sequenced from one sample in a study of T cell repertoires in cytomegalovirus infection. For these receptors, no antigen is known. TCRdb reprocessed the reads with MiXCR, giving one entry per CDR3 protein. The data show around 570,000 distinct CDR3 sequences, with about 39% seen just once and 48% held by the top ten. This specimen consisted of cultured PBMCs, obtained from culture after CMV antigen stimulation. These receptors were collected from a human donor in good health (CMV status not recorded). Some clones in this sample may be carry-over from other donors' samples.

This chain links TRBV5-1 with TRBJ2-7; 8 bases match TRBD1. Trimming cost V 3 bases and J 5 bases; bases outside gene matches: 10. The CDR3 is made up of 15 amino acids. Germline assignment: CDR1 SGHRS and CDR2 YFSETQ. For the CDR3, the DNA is TGCGCCAGCAGCTCCCACGGACAGGGAGGCCACGAGCAGTACTTC. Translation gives CASSSHGQGGHEQYF.

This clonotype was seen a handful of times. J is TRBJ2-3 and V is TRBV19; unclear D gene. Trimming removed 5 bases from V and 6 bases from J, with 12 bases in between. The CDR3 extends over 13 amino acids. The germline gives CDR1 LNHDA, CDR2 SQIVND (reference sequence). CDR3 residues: CASSRIVQDTQYF. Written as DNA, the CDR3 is TGTGCCAGTAGTCGTATAGTGCAGGATACGCAGTATTTT.

In DNA form, the CDR3 reads TGTGCCAGCAGCCTACTAGCGGGGGGGCCGACTGAGCAGTTCTTC. Amino acids: CASSLLAGGPTEQFF. The chain has TRBV7-2 and TRBJ2-1; 13 bases are shared with TRBD2. V lost 5 bases, J lost 9 bases, and 7 bases stayed unmatched. CDR1 and CDR2 (germline): SGHTA, FQGNSA. The CDR3 length is 15 residues.

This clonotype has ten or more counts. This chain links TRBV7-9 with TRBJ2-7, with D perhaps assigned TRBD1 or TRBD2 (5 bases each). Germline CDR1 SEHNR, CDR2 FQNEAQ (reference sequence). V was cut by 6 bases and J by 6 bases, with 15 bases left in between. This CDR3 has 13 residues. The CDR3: CASSLGTGFEQYF. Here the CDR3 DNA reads TGTGCCAGCAGTTTGGGGACCGGCTTCGAGCAGTACTTC.

The CDR3 spells CSSAPNTDTQYF. In DNA form, the CDR3 reads TGCAGCTCTGCCCCTAACACAGATACGCAGTATTTT. The chain combines TRBV29-1 with TRBJ2-3, with D unclear. The CDR3 spans 12 residues. The V gene lost 8 bases and the J gene lost 2 bases, with 11 bases spanning the gap. Germline CDR1 and CDR2: SQVTM and ANQGSEA.

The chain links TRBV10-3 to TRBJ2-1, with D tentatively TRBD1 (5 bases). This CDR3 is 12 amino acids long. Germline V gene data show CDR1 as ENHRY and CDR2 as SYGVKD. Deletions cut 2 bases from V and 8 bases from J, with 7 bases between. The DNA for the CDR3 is TGTGCCATCAGTGAGAGGGGATATGAGCAGTTCTTC. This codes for CAISERGYEQFF.

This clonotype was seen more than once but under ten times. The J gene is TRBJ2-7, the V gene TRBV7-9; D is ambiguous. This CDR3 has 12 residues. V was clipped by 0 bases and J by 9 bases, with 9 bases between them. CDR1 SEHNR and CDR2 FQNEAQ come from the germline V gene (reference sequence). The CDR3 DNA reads TGTGCCAGCAGCTTAGCCCAACTGGGGCAGTACTTC. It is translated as CASSLAQLGQYF.

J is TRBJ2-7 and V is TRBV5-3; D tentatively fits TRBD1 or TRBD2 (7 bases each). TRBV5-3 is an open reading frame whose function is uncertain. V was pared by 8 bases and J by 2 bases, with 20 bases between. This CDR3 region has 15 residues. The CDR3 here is CASSQGGTETYEQYF. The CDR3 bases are TGTGCCAGCAGCCAGGGGGGGACTGAGACCTACGAGCAGTACTTC.

CDR3 in DNA: TGTGCCAGCAGCTTACCCGGCGACCCCTACGAGCAGTACTTC. Its translation: CASSLPGDPYEQYF. The rearrangement links TRBV7-2 to TRBJ2-7; D remains unclear. The CDR3 length is 14 residues. V was pared by 2 bases and J by 2 bases, with 10 bases between. Germline V gene data show CDR1 as SGHTA and CDR2 as FQGNSA.

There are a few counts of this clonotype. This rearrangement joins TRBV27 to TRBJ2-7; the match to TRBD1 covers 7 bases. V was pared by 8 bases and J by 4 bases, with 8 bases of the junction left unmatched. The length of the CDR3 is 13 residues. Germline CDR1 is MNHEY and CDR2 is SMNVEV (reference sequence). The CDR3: CASGTVPLYEQYF. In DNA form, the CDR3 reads TGTGCCAGCGGGACAGTCCCATTGTACGAGCAGTACTTC.

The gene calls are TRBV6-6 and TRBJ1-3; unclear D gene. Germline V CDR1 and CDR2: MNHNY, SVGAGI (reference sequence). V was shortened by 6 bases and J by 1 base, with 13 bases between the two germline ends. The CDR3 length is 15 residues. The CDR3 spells CASSDNPGSGNTIYF. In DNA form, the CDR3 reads TGTGCCAGCAGCGACAACCCCGGATCTGGAAACACCATATATTTT.

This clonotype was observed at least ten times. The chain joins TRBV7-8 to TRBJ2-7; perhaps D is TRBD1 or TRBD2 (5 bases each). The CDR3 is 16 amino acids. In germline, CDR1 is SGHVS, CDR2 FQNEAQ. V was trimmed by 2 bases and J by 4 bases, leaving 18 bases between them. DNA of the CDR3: TGTGCCAGCAGCTTATTACCAGGAACAGGAGGTTACGAGCAGTACTTC. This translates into CASSLLPGTGGYEQYF.

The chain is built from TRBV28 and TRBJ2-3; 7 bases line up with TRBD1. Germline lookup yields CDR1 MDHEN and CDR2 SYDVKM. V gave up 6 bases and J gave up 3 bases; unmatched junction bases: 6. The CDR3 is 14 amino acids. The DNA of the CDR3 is TGTGCCAGCAGGACCGGGACAGCGACAGATACGCAGTATTTT. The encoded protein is CASRTGTATDTQYF.

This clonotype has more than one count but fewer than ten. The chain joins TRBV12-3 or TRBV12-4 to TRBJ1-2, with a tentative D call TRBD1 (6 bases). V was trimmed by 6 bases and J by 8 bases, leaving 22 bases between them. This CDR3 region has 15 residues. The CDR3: CASSPGRGPRTGYTF. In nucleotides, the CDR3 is TGTGCCAGCAGCCCTGGGCGGGGGCCCCGGACGGGCTACACCTTC.

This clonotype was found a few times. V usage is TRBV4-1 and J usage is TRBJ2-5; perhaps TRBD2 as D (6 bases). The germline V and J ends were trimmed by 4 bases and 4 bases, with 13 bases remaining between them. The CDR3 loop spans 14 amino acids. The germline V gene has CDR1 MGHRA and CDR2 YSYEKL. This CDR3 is CASSLRVGGETQYF. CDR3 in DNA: TGCGCCAGCAGCCTAAGGGTGGGGGGAGAGACCCAGTACTTC.

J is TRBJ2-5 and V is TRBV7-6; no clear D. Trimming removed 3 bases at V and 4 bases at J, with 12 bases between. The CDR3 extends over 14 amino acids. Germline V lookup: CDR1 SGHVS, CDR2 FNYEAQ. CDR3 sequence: CASSLKALGETQYF. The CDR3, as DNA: TGTGCCAGCAGCTTGAAAGCCCTTGGAGAGACCCAGTACTTC.

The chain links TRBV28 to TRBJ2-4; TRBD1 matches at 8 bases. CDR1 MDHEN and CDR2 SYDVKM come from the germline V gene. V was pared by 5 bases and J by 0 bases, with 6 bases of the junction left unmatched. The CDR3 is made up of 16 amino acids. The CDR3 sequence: CASSLTGVLAKNIQYF. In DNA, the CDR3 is TGTGCCAGCAGTCTGACAGGGGTGCTAGCCAAAAACATTCAGTACTTC. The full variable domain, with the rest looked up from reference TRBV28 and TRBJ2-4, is DVKVTQSSRYLVKRTGEKVFLECVQDMDHENMFWYRQDPGLGLRLIYFSYDVKMKEKGDIPEGYSVSREKKERFSLILESASTNQTSMYLCASSLTGVLAKNIQYFGAGTRLSVL.

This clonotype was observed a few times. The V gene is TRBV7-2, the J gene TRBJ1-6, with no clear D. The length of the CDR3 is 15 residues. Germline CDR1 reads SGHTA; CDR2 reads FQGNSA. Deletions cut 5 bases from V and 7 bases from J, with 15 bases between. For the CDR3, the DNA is TGTGCCAGCAGCCTTGGGAGGGTGGGGAATTCACCCCTCCACTTT. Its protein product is CASSLGRVGNSPLHF.

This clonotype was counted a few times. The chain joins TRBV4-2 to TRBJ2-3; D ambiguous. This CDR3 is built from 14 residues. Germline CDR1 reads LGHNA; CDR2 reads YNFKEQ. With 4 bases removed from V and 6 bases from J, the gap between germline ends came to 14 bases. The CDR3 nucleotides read TGTGCCAGCAGCCTCGACCCCGCTGCCGATACGCAGTATTTT. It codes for CASSLDPAADTQYF.

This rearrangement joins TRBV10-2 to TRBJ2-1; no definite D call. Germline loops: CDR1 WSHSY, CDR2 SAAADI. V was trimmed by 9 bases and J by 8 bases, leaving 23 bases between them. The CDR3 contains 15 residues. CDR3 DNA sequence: TGCGCCAGTGGGTTTCTGGAAGACCTTACGGATGAGCAGTTCTTC. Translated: CASGFLEDLTDEQFF.

The CDR3 DNA sequence: TGTGCCACCTGCCTAGCGGGCCTTAGCACAGATACGCAGTATTTT. Translating gives CATCLAGLSTDTQYF. The chain links TRBV15 to TRBJ2-3; 8 bases map to TRBD2. Trimming removed 8 bases from V and 0 bases from J; junction bases left unmatched: 7. The length of the CDR3 is 15 residues. Germline lookup yields CDR1 LNHNV and CDR2 YYDKDF (reference sequence).

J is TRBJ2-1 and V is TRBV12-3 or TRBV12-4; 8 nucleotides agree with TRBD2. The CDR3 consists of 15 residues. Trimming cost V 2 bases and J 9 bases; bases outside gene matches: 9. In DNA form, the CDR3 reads TGTGCCAGCAGTTTACCCAGCGGGGGAATTGGTGAGCAGTTCTTC. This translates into CASSLPSGGIGEQFF.

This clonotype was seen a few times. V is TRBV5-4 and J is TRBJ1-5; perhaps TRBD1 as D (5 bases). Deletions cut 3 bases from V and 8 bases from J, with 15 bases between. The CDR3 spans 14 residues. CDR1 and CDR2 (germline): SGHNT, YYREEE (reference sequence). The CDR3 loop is CASSSQGGGEPQHF. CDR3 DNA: TGTGCCAGCAGCTCCCAGGGTGGGGGGGAGCCCCAGCATTTT.

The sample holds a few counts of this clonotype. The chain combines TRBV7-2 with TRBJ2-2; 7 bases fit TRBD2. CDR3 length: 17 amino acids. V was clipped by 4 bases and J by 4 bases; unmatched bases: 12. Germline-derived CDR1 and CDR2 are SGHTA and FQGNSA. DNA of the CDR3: TGTGCCAGCAGCTCCGCGCGTGGGGGAGGGAGCACCGGGGAGCTGTTTTTT. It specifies CASSSARGGGSTGELFF.

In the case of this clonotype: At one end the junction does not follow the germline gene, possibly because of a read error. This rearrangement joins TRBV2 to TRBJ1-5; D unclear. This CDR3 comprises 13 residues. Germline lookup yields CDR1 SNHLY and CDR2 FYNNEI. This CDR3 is CASSEIRYSPSIF. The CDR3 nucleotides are TGTGCCAGCAGTGAAATCCGGTACTCCCCTTCCATTTTT.